This T cell receptor beta chain was identified in a study of cytomegalovirus exposure and HLA in healthy donors. Germline CDR1 and CDR2: MDHEN and SYDVKM. The V gene end was trimmed by 5 bases and the J gene end by 2 bases; junction bases not matched to a gene: 8. The CDR3 is 17 amino acids. Study-wide points: The study flagged some 180 TCR beta chains as cytomegalovirus-associated. An analysis was carried out later, and it reportedly showed fewer N-insertions in an Asian-associated ancestry cluster than the approximately 670-donor mean.

Worth noting for this clone: The antigen is not known.

The PCR ran on 60 Vbeta and 13 Jbeta primers. Generated by immunoSEQ multiplex PCR, the TCRdb table keeps only in-frame clones and is missing some. The sample has around 150,000 clones, approximately 80% seen once. The gene calls are TRBV28 and TRBJ2-6, with 8 bases lining up with TRBD1. The clonotype comes from a man aged 18 to 29 in good health and CMV-seropositive. The sequenced material came from PBMCs. The CDR3 loop is CASSITTGAAGANVLTF. CDR3 DNA: TGTGCCAGCAGTATCACGACAGGGGCCGCTGGGGCCAACGTCCTGACTTTC.